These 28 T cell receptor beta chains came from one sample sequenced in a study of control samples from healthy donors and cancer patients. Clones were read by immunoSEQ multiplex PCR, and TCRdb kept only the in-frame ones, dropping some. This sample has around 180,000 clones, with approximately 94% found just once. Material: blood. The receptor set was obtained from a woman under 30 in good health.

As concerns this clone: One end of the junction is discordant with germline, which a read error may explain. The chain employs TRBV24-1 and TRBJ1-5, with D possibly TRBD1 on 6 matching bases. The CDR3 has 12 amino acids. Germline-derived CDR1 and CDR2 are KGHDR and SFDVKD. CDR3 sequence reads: CTTSRGDQPQHF. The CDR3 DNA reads TGTACCACTTCCAGGGGAGATCAGCCCCAGCATTTT.

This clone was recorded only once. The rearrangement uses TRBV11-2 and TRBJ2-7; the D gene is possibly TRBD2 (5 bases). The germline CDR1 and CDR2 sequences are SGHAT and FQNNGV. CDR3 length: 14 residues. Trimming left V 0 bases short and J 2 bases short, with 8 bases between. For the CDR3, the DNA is TGTGCCAGCAGCTTAGACGCGGGTACCTACGAGCAGTACTTC. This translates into CASSLDAGTYEQYF.

CDR3 sequence: CASSGRVDTQYF. The CDR3 DNA is TGTGCCAGCAGTGGTAGGGTAGATACGCAGTATTTT. The chain joins TRBV6-6 to TRBJ2-3; D remains unclear. Germline lookup yields CDR1 MNHNY and CDR2 SVGAGI (reference sequence). V shed 5 bases and J shed 5 bases, with 8 bases lying between them. This CDR3 is 12 amino acids long.

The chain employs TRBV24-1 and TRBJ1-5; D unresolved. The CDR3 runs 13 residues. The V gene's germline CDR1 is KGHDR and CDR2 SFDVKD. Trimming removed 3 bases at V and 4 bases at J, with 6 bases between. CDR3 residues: CATSDVGNQPQHF. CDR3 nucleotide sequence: TGTGCCACCAGTGATGTGGGAAATCAGCCCCAGCATTTT.

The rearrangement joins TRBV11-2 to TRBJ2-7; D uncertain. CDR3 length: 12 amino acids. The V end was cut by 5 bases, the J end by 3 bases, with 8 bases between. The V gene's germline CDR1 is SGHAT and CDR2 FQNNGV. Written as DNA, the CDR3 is TGTGCCAGCAGCCTAAATCACTACGAGCAGTACTTC. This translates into CASSLNHYEQYF.

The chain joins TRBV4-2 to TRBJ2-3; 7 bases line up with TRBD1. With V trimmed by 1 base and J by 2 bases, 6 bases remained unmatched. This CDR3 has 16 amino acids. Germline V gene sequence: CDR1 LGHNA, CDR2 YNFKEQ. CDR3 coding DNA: TGTGCCAGCAGCCAAGTAGGGGGCCAGCCCACAGATACGCAGTATTTT. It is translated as CASSQVGGQPTDTQYF.

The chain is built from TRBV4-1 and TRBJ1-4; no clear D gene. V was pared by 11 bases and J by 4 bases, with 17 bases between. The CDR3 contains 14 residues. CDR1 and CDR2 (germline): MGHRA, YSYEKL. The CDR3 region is CACAPGNGNEKLFF. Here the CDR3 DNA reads TGCGCCTGTGCCCCCGGGAATGGTAATGAAAAACTGTTTTTT.

The CDR3 DNA is TGTGCCAGCTCACGAACCGACAGGGTTGCTAATGAAAAACTGTTTTTT. It is translated as CASSRTDRVANEKLFF. The V and J genes are TRBV18 and TRBJ1-4, with 7 bases fitting TRBD1. The J segment lost 3 bases and the V segment lost 4 bases, leaving 8 bases of the junction unmatched. The germline V gene has CDR1 KGHSH and CDR2 LQKENI. The CDR3 extends over 16 amino acids.

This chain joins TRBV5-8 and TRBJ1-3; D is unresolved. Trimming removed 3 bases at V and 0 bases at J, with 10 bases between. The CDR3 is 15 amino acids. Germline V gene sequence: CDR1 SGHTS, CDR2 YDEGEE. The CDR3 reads CASSWPGDSGNTIYF. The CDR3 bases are TGTGCCAGCAGCTGGCCCGGAGACTCTGGAAACACCATATATTTT.

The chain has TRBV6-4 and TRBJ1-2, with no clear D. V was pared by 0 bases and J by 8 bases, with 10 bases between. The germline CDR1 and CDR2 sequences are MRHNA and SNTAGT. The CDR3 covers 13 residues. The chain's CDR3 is CASSDSAGLGYTF. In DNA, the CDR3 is TGTGCCAGCAGTGACTCTGCGGGGTTAGGCTACACCTTC.

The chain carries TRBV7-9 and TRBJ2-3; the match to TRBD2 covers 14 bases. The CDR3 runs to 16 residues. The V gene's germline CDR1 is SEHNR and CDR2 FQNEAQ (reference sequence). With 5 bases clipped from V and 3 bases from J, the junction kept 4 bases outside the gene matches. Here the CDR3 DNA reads TGTGCCAGCAGCCTGGGACTAGCGGGGGCAACAGATACGCAGTATTTT. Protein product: CASSLGLAGATDTQYF.

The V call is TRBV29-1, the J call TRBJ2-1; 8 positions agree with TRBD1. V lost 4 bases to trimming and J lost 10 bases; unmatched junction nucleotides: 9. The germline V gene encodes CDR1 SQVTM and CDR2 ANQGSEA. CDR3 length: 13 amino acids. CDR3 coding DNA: TGCAGCGTTGCGAGGACAGGGTACGGCGAGCAGTTCTTC. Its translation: CSVARTGYGEQFF.

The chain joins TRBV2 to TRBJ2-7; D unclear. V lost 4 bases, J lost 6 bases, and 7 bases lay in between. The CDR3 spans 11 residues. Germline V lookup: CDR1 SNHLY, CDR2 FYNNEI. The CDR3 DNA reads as TGTGCCAGCAGTGTGGAACCCGAGCAGTACTTC. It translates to CASSVEPEQYF.

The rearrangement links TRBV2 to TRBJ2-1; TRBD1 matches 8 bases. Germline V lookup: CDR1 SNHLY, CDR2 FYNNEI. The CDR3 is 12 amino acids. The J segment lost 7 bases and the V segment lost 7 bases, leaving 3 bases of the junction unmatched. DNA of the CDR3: TGTGCCAGCAACCAGGGGGCTAATGAGCAGTTCTTC. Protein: CASNQGANEQFF. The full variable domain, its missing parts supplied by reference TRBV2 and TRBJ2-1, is EPEVTQTPSHQVTQMGQEVILRCVPISNHLYFYWYRQILGQKVEFLVSFYNNEISEKSEIFDDQFSVERPDGSNFTLKIRSTKLEDSAMYFCASNQGANEQFFGPGTRLTVL.

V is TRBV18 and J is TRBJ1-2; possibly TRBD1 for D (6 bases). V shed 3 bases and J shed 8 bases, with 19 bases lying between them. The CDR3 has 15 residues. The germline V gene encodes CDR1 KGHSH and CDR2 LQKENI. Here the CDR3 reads CASSPSGQSERGYTF. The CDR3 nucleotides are TGTGCCAGCTCACCCTCAGGACAGTCCGAGAGGGGCTACACCTTC.

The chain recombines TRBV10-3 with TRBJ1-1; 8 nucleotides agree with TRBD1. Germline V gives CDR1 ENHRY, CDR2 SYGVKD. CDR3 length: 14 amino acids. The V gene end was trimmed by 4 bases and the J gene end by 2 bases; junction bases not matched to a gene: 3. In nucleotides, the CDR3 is TGTGCCATCAGTGCACAGGGGGATAACACTGAAGCTTTCTTT. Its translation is CAISAQGDNTEAFF.

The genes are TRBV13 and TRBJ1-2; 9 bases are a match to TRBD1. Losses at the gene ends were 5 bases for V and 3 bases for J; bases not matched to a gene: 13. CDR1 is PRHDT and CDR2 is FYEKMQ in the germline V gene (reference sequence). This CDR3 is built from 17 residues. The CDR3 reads CASSPIPGQGEDYGYTF. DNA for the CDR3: TGTGCCAGCAGCCCTATCCCGGGACAGGGTGAGGACTATGGCTACACCTTC.

The DNA of the CDR3 is TGTGCCAGCAGCAAGACTCAGGGTTGGAAGAACACTGAAGCTTTCTTT. It is translated as CASSKTQGWKNTEAFF. This chain connects TRBV5-5 to TRBJ1-1, with TRBD1 as a possible D gene (5 bases). Trimming stripped 4 bases from V and 1 base from J, with 17 bases between. The CDR3 is 16 amino acids. The V gene's germline CDR1 is SGHKS and CDR2 YYEKEE (reference sequence).

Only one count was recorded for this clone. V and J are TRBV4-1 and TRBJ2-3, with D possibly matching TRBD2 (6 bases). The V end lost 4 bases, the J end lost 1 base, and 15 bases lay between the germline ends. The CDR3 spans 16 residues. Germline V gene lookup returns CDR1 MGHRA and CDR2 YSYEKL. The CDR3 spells CASSRQREKGTDTQYF. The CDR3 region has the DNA TGCGCCAGCAGCCGCCAACGGGAGAAGGGCACAGATACGCAGTATTTT.

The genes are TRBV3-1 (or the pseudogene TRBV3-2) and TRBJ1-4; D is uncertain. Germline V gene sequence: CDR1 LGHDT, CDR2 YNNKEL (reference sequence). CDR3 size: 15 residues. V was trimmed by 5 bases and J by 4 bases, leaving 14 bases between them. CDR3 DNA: TGTGCCAGCAGCTCCCAAGGCCCAGTTAATGAAAAACTGTTTTTT. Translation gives CASSSQGPVNEKLFF.

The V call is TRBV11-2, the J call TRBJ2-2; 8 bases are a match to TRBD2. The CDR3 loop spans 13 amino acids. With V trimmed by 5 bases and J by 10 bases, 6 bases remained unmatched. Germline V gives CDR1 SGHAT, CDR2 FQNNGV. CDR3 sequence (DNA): TGTGCCAGCAGCAAGAACGGGGGGGAGGAGCTGTTTTTT. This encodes CASSKNGGEELFF. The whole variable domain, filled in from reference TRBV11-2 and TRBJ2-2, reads EAGVAQSPRYKIIEKRQSVAFWCNPISGHATLYWYQQILGQGPKLLIQFQNNGVVDDSQLPKDRFSAERLKGVDSTLKIQPAKLEDSAVYLCASSKNGGEELFFGEGSRLTVL.

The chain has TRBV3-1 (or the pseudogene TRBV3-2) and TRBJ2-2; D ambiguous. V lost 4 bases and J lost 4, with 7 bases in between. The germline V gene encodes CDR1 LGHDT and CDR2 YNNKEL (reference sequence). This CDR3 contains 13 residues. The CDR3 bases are TGTGCCAGCAGCCCCCTGGGCACCGGGGAGCTGTTTTTT. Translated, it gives CASSPLGTGELFF.

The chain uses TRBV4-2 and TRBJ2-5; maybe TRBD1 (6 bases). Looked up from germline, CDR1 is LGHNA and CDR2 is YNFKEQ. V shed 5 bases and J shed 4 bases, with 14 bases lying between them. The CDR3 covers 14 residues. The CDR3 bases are TGTGCCAGCAGCGCCCGGACAGAAACAGAGACCCAGTACTTC. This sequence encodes CASSARTETETQYF.

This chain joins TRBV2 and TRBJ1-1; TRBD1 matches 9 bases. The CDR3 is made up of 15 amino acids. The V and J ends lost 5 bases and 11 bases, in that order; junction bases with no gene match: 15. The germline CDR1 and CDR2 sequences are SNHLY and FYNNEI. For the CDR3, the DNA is TGTGCCAGCAGTCTCCTAGTAGGGACAGGGCTGAGGGCTTTCTTT. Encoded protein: CASSLLVGTGLRAFF. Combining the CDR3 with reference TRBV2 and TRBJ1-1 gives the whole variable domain EPEVTQTPSHQVTQMGQEVILRCVPISNHLYFYWYRQILGQKVEFLVSFYNNEISEKSEIFDDQFSVERPDGSNFTLKIRSTKLEDSAMYFCASSLLVGTGLRAFFGQGTRLTVV.

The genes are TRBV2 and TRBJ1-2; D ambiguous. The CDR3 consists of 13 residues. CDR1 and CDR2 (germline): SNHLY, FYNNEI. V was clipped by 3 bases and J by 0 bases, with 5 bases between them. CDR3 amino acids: CASSDSPNYGYTF. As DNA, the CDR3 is TGTGCCAGCAGTGATTCGCCTAACTATGGCTACACCTTC.

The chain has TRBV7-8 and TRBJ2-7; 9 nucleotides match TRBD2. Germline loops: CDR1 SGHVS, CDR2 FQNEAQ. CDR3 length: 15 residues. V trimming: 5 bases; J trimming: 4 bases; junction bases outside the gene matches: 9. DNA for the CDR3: TGTGCCAGCAGCCGAGGAGGCGGGAGGGCATACGAGCAGTACTTC. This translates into CASSRGGGRAYEQYF.

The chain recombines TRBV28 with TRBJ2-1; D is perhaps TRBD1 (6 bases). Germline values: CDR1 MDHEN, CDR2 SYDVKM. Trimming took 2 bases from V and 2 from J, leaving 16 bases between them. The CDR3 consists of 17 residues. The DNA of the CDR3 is TGTGCCAGCAGTTTACATTTCCGGGACACTACCTACAATGAGCAGTTCTTC. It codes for CASSLHFRDTTYNEQFF.

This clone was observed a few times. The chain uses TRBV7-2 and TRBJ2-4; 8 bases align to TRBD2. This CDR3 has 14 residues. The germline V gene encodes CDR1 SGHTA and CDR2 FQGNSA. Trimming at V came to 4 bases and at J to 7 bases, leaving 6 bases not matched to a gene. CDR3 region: CASSSTGGPNIQYF. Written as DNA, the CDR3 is TGTGCCAGCAGCTCTACGGGGGGGCCCAACATTCAGTACTTC.